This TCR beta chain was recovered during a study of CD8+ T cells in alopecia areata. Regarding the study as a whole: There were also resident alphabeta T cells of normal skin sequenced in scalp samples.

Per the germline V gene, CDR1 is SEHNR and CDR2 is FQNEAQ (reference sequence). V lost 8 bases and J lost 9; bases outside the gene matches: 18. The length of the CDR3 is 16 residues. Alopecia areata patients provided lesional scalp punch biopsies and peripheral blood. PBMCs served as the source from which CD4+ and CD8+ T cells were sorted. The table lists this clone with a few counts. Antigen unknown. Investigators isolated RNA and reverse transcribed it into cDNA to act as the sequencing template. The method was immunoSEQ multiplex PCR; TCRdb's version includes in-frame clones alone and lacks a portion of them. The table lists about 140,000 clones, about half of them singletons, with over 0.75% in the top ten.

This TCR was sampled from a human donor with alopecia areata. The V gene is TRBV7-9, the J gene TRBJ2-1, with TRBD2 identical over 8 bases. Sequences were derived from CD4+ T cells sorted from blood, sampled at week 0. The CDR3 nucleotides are TGTGCCAGCCTCGGTGGAGCGGGAGAAAGGGTCCTTGAGCAGTTCTTC. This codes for CASLGGAGERVLEQFF.